Given below is one TCR beta chain in context. The sample belongs to a study of identical twins. This CDR3 is 15 amino acids long. Germline lookup yields CDR1 SGHRS and CDR2 YFSETQ. The germline V and J ends were trimmed by 3 bases and 3 bases, with 15 bases remaining between them. TCRdb called the 5' RACE reads again in MiXCR, with one record for every CDR3 protein. Found here are 1.5 million to 2 million distinct CDR3 sequences, more than 30% of them singletons; the top ten hold about 0.3%. The specimen was cord blood. This rearrangement joins TRBV5-1 to TRBJ1-1; D unresolved. This receptor was taken from a newborn girl in good health. The CDR3 region has the DNA TGCGCCAGCAGCTATTCGACCGGGAGGGACACTGAAGCTTTCTTT. Its protein product is CASSYSTGRDTEAFF.